Below are 4 T cell receptor beta chains sequenced from a single sample in a study of OX40 agonist ivuxolimab in advanced cancers. Profiled with immunoSEQ multiplex PCR; TCRdb holds only in-frame clones, not every one. This sample has some 25,000 clones, with roughly 66% found just once. The starting material was CD4+ or CD8+ T cells sorted from blood, obtained in a trial of the OX40 agonist ivuxolimab. These receptors were obtained from an adult with an advanced solid tumor such as melanoma, head and neck, liver or kidney cancer.

This clone was counted once. The V and J genes are TRBV4-1 and TRBJ1-4; D uncertain. This CDR3 is 16 amino acids long. Trimming shortened V by 3 bases and J by 5 bases, and 16 bases separated the two germline ends. The germline gives CDR1 MGHRA, CDR2 YSYEKL. The CDR3 nucleotides read TGCGCCAGCAGCCAGTCTTCCGGACGGATCAATGAAAAACTGTTTTTT. It specifies CASSQSSGRINEKLFF.

The chain links TRBV7-6 to TRBJ2-1; 14 bases are shared with TRBD2. V trimming: 2 bases; J trimming: 8 bases; junction bases outside the gene matches: 8. The CDR3 length is 17 residues. CDR1 SGHVS and CDR2 FNYEAQ come from the germline V gene. In DNA, the CDR3 is TGTGCCAGCAGCTTAACGACTAGCGGGGGGGCGGTAGATGAGCAGTTCTTC. This sequence encodes CASSLTTSGGAVDEQFF.

Written as DNA, the CDR3 is TGCAGCGTCGTGGACAGGGAGACTTACGAGCAGTACTTC. This translates into CSVVDRETYEQYF. The chain joins TRBV29-1 to TRBJ2-7; 8 bases are a match to TRBD1. The ends lost 6 bases at V and 4 bases at J; junction bases unmatched: 8. The length of the CDR3 is 13 residues. Germline V gene data show CDR1 as SQVTM and CDR2 as ANQGSEA.

The V gene is TRBV7-6, the J gene TRBJ1-1; D is undetermined. Deletions cut 6 bases from V and 5 bases from J, with 13 bases between. From germline, CDR1 is SGHVS and CDR2 FNYEAQ. The CDR3 is 13 residues long. The CDR3 protein is CASSPGERTEAFF. In DNA form, the CDR3 reads TGTGCCAGCAGTCCGGGAGAGCGGACTGAAGCTTTCTTT.